A few counts support the clone carrying this T cell receptor beta chain. Its specificity is not known. The data belong to a study of T cell repertoires in cytomegalovirus infection. About the study: Carrying CMV and the relevant HLA type showed in public TCR beta signatures.

A single record per CDR3 protein comes from TCRdb applying MiXCR to the reads. Of around 170,000 distinct CDR3 sequences in the sample, 17% were seen once. V lost 4 bases and J lost 0, with 12 bases in between. The CDR3 totals 15 residues. Germline lookup yields CDR1 MNHEY and CDR2 SVGEGT. Study conclusions and caveats: Dominant in the ex vivo response were TCR beta clonotypes restricted by HLA-C and specific for CMV.

The TCR was taken from a human donor in good health (CMV status not recorded). Some clones in this sample may be carry-over from other donors' samples. This chain links TRBV6-2 or TRBV6-3 with TRBJ1-1, with D maybe TRBD1 (5 bases). Material for sequencing was CD8+ T cells from PBMCs. The chain's CDR3 is CASSSQTELNTEAFF. The CDR3 DNA is TGTGCCAGCAGTTCCCAGACAGAATTGAACACTGAAGCTTTCTTT.